The clone carrying this T cell receptor beta chain was counted a few times. Its cognate antigen is unknown. These data are taken from a study of identical twins. General study points: Models underestimated how often monozygotic twins shared out-of-frame TCR alpha.

The V segment lost 3 bases and the J segment 2 bases; nucleotides outside the gene matches: 5. The germline V gene encodes CDR1 SGDLS and CDR2 YYNGEE. The CDR3 runs to 16 residues. TCRdb re-analysed the 5' RACE reads in MiXCR, keeping a single row per CDR3 protein. This table holds 600,000 to 800,000 distinct CDR3 sequences, 21% found once. These records were also assigned to another study, of T cells expressing NK-cell markers. That publication notes: Researchers got TCR beta repertoires out of sorted CD3+CD56+NKG2C+, CD3+CD56+NKG2C- and CD3+CD56-NKG2C+ T cells. 1.0-7.0% of CD8+ T cells in several donors belonged to dominant NKG2C+ clonotypes. For a handful of donors, these clonotypes were likewise the leading ones in the CD3+CD56-NKG2C+ fraction.

V usage is TRBV9 and J usage is TRBJ2-3; TRBD2 aligns across 11 bases. Sequences were obtained from PBMCs. This sequence was found in a woman in her late teens or twenties in good health. The CDR3 loop reads CASSALAGGITDTQYF. The CDR3 DNA sequence: TGTGCCAGCAGCGCCCTAGCGGGGGGAATCACAGATACGCAGTATTTT.